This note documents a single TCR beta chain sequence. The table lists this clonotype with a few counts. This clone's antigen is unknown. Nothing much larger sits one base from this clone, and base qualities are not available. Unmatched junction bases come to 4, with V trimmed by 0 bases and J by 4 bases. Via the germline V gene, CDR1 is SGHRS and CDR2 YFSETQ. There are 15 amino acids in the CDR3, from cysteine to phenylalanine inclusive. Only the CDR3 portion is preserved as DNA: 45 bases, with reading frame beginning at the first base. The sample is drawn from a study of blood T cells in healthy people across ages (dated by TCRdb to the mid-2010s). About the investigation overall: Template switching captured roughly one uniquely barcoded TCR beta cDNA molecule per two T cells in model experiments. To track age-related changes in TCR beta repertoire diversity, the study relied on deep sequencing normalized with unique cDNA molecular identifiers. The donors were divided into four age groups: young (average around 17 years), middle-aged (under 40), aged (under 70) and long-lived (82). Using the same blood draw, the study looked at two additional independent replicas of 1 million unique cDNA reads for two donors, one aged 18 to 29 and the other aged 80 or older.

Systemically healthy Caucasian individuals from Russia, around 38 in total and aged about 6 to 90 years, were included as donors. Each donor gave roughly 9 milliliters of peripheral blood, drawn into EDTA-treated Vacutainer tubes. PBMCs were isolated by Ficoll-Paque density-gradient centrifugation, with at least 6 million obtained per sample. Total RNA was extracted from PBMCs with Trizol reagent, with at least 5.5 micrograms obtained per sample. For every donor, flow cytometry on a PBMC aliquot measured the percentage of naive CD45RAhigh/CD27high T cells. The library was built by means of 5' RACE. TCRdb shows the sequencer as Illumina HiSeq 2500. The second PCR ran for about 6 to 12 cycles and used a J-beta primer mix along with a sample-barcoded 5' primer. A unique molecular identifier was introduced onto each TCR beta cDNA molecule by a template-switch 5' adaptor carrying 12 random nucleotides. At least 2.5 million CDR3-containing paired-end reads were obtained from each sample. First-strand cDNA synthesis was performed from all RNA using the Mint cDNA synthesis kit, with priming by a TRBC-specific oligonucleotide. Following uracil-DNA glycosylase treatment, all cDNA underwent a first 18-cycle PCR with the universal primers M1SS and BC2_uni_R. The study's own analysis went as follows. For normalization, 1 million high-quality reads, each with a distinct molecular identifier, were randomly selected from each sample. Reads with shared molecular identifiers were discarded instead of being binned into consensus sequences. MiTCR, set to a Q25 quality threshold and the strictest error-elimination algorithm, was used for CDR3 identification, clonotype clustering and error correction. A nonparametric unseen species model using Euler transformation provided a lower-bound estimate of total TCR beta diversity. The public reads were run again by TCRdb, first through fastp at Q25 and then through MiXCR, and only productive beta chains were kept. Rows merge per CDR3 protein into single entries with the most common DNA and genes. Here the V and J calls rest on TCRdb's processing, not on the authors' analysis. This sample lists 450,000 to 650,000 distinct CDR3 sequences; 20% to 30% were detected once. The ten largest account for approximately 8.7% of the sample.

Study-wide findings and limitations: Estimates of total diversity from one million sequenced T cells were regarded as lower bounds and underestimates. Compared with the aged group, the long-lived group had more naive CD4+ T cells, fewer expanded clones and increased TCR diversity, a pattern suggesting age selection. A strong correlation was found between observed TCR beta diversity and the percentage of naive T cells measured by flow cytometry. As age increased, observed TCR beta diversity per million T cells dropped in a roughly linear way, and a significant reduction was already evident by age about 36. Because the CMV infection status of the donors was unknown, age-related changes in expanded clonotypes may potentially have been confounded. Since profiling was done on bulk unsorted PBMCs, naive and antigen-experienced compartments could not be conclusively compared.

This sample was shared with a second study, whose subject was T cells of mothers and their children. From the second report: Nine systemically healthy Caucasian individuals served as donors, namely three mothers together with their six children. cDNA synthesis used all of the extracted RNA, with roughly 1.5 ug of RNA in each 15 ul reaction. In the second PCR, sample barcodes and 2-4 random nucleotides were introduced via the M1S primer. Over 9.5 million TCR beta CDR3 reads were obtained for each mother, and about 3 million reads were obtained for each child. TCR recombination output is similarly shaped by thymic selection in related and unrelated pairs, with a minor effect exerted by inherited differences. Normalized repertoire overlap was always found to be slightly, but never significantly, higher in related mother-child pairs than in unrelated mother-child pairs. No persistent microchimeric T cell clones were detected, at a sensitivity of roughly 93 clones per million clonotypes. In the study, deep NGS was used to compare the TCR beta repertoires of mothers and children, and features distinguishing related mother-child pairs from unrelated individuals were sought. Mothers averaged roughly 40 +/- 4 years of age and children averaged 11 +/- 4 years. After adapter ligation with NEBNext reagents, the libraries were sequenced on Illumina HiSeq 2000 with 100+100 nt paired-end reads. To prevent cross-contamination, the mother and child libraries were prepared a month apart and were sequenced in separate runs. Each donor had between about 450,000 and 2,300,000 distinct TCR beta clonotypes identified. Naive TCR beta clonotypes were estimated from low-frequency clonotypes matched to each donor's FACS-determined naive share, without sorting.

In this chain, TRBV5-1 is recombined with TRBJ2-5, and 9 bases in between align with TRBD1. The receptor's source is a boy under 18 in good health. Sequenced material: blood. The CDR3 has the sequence CASSLGRTGAETQYF. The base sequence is TGCGCCAGCAGCTTGGGCAGGACAGGGGCAGAGACCCAGTACTTC. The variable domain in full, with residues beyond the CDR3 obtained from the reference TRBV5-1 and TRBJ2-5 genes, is KAGVTQTPRYLIKTRGQQVTLSCSPISGHRSVSWYQQTPGQGLQFLFEYFSETQRNKGNFPGRFSGRQFSNSRSEMNVSTLELGDSALYLCASSLGRTGAETQYFGPGTRLLVL.